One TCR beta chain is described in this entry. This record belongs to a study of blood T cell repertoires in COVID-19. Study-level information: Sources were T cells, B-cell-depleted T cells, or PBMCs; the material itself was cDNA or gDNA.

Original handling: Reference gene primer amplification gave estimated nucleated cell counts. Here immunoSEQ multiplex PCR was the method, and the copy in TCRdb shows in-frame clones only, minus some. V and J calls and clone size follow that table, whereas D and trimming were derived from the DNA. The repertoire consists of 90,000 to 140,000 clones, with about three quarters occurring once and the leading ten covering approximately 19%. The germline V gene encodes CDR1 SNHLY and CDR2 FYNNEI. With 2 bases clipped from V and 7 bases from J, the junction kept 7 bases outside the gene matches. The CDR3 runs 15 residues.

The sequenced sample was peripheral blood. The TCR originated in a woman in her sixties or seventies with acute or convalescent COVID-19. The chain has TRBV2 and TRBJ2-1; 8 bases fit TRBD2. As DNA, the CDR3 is TGTGCCAGCAGTGAACCGGGGGGGGGAACTAATGAGCAGTTCTTC. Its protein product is CASSEPGGGTNEQFF.